This T cell receptor beta chain was retrieved from a study of beta chain features in type 1 diabetes. Sequenced material consisted of expressed TCRB transcripts (all of the isolated RNA was reverse transcribed). This table comes from immunoSEQ multiplex PCR, and its TCRdb copy is limited to in-frame clones, with some not included. Of 250,000 to 300,000 clones listed, roughly an eighth are singletons. In this sample, this clone turned up a few times. Its matching antigen is unknown. Findings and limits, study-wide: In all four CD4+ subsets, TCRB CDR3 length was significantly, moderately reduced in type 1 diabetes.

This TCR was sampled from a man aged 25-45 years with type 1 diabetes. Specimen: naive CD4+ T cells from blood.

The CDR3 DNA follows: TGTGCCAGCAGCCGAGTACTAGTTTATAATGAGCAGTTCTTC. It encodes CASSRVLVYNEQFF. V usage is TRBV14 and J usage is TRBJ2-1; TRBD2 might be the D (5 bases). The CDR3 is made up of 14 amino acids. Germline V CDR1 and CDR2: SGHDN, FVKESK. The V end was cut by 4 bases, the J end by 7 bases, with 14 bases between.